This T cell receptor beta chain came from a study of T cell repertoires in cytomegalovirus infection. Overall study: An indication of both CMV infection and matching HLA type came from public TCR beta signatures.

At least ten counts were recorded for this clonotype. Its antigen is still unknown. With V trimmed by 7 bases and J by 3 bases, 7 bases remained unmatched. CDR3 size: 15 residues. TCRdb ran MiXCR on the reads and lists one entry per CDR3 protein. The top ten hold approximately 14% of the sample, which has fewer than 550,000 distinct CDR3 sequences, roughly 31% seen once. Study-wide points: The ex vivo response showed dominance by HLA-C-restricted CMV-specific TCR beta clonotypes.

The sample consisted of PBMCs. The chain recombines TRBV12-3 or TRBV12-4 with TRBJ2-1, with 9 bases lining up with TRBD1. This TCR came from a human donor in good health (CMV status not recorded). Some clones in this sample may be carry-over from other donors' samples. CDR3 nucleotides: TGTGCCAGCACCAGGGGGACAGGGAACTACAATGAGCAGTTCTTC. Residues: CASTRGTGNYNEQFF.